The 25 T cell receptor beta chains presented below share a single source sample, sequenced in a study of T cell clonotyping in hematopoietic cell transplantation. Assay: immunoSEQ multiplex PCR; the TCRdb copy retains only in-frame clones and omits some. This table holds about 16,000 clones, 70% to 75% found once. Sequencing used peripheral blood mononuclear cells. Receptors were obtained from a woman aged 55-69 years in good health. Some clones in this sample may be carry-over from other donors' samples.

CDR3: CASSGSGRAYEQYF. CDR3 nucleotide sequence: TGTGCCAGCAGCGGCAGCGGGAGGGCCTACGAGCAGTACTTC. This rearrangement joins TRBV7-9 to TRBJ2-7, with 10 bases lining up with TRBD2. Germline V gene sequence: CDR1 SEHNR, CDR2 FQNEAQ (reference sequence). The CDR3 is 14 amino acids. With V trimmed by 5 bases and J by 2 bases, 3 bases remained unmatched. The entire variable domain, with the rest obtained from reference TRBV7-9 and TRBJ2-7, is as follows: DTGVSQNPRHKITKRGQNVTFRCDPISEHNRLYWYRQTLGQGPEFLTYFQNEAQLEKSRLLSDRFSAERPKGSFSTLEIQRTEQGDSAMYLCASSGSGRAYEQYFGPGTRLTVT.

The chain is built from TRBV7-2 and TRBJ2-5; D perhaps matches TRBD2 (5 bases). Germline-derived CDR1 and CDR2 are SGHTA and FQGNSA. The ends were cut back, 3 bases at V and 4 bases at J, with 12 bases in the middle. This CDR3 has 14 amino acids. CDR3 DNA: TGTGCCAGCAGCTTCGGTAGCGTGGGAGAGACCCAGTACTTC. Its translation is CASSFGSVGETQYF.

The chain joins TRBV2 to TRBJ2-2, with 10 nucleotides matching TRBD2. The germline V gene has CDR1 SNHLY and CDR2 FYNNEI. Trimming at V came to 4 bases and at J to 3 bases, leaving 5 bases not matched to a gene. The CDR3 runs 16 residues. The CDR3 nucleotides read TGTGCCAGCAGTGGCCTAGCGGGGGCTGACACCGGGGAGCTGTTTTTT. Translating it yields CASSGLAGADTGELFF. Looking up the rest from reference TRBV2 and TRBJ2-2 gives the full variable domain: EPEVTQTPSHQVTQMGQEVILRCVPISNHLYFYWYRQILGQKVEFLVSFYNNEISEKSEIFDDQFSVERPDGSNFTLKIRSTKLEDSAMYFCASSGLAGADTGELFFGEGSRLTVL.

The chain uses TRBV5-1 and TRBJ2-7; TRBD1 aligns across 10 bases. V was clipped by 7 bases and J by 3 bases; unmatched bases: 10. Germline values: CDR1 SGHRS, CDR2 YFSETQ. The CDR3 sequence is 15 residues long. The CDR3 bases are TGCGCCAGCTGGGCTTCCGGGACAGGGGTCTACGAGCAGTACTTC. Amino acid sequence: CASWASGTGVYEQYF.

The chain joins TRBV19 to TRBJ1-5, with D possibly TRBD1 on 5 matching bases. This CDR3 contains 15 residues. V gave up 4 bases and J gave up 2 bases, with 12 bases separating them. Germline loops: CDR1 LNHDA, CDR2 SQIVND (reference sequence). The CDR3 sequence: CASSRAGTGNQPQHF. The CDR3 nucleotides are TGTGCCAGTAGTAGGGCAGGGACGGGCAATCAGCCCCAGCATTTT.

The V gene is TRBV7-2, the J gene TRBJ1-1; no clear D. Trimming cost V 1 base and J 3 bases, with 12 bases left between them. This CDR3 region has 15 residues. Germline assignment: CDR1 SGHTA and CDR2 FQGNSA. CDR3 coding DNA: TGTGCCAGCAGCTTAGGACCGGTTGGATACACTGAAGCTTTCTTT. This codes for CASSLGPVGYTEAFF.

The rearrangement links TRBV28 to TRBJ2-7; 15 bases map to TRBD2. Germline V gene lookup returns CDR1 MDHEN and CDR2 SYDVKM. The CDR3 spans 18 residues. After removal of 2 bases from V and 4 bases from J, the junction contained 9 bases not matched to a gene. The CDR3 region has the DNA TGTGCCAGCAGTTTAGCTTGGACTAGCGGGAGGGCCAGTTACGAGCAGTACTTC. It is translated as CASSLAWTSGRASYEQYF.

The chain uses TRBV10-3 and TRBJ2-5; D is possibly TRBD1 (6 bases). V lost 10 bases, J lost 1 base, and 13 bases lay in between. Per germline, CDR1 ENHRY and CDR2 SYGVKD. The CDR3 is 13 amino acids. This CDR3 reads CATRDILQETQYF. The CDR3, as DNA: TGTGCCACCAGGGACATCCTCCAAGAGACCCAGTACTTC.

This clone was counted between two and nine times. CDR3 in amino acids: CAISEDVSSYTF. CDR3 DNA sequence: TGTGCCATCAGTGAGGATGTGTCGAGCTACACCTTC. The V and J genes are TRBV10-3 and TRBJ1-2; no reliable D call. V lost 2 bases and J 9 bases, leaving 10 bases between the germline ends. Germline V gives CDR1 ENHRY, CDR2 SYGVKD. CDR3 size: 12 residues.

The V call is TRBV30, the J call TRBJ1-2; tentatively, D is TRBD1 (6 bases). Trimming took 2 bases from V and 8 from J, leaving 18 bases between them. CDR3 length equals 14 residues. CDR1 GTSNPN and CDR2 SVGIG come from the germline V gene (reference sequence). DNA for the CDR3: TGTGCCTGGAGTCGTGGGGGCTCTGCTCGAGGCTACACCTTC. This gives the protein CAWSRGGSARGYTF.

The chain is built from TRBV7-9 and TRBJ1-5; 9 bases fit TRBD1. The germline gives CDR1 SEHNR, CDR2 FQNEAQ (reference sequence). The V and J ends lost 1 base and 7 bases, in that order; junction bases with no gene match: 11. The CDR3 contains 17 residues. The CDR3 region is CASSLGAGQGRGQPQHF. In DNA form, the CDR3 reads TGTGCCAGCAGCTTAGGGGCGGGACAGGGTAGAGGGCAGCCCCAGCATTTT.

The chain recombines TRBV10-3 with TRBJ1-2, with TRBD1 matching over 8 bases. CDR1 is ENHRY and CDR2 is SYGVKD in the germline V gene. J was trimmed by 6 bases and V by 3 bases; bases with no gene match: 15. CDR3 size: 17 residues. The CDR3: CAISDPRQGFPLDGYTF. The CDR3 region has the DNA TGTGCCATCAGTGACCCCCGACAGGGGTTTCCCCTGGATGGCTACACCTTC.

J is TRBJ2-7 and V is TRBV7-2, with a possible D match to TRBD2 (5 bases). CDR1 and CDR2 from the germline V gene are SGHTA and FQGNSA. The CDR3 extends over 11 amino acids. Trimming cost V 4 bases and J 6 bases, with 7 bases left between them. CDR3 region: CASSSLGEQYF. The CDR3 nucleotides read TGTGCCAGCAGCTCACTAGGCGAGCAGTACTTC. The whole variable domain, remainder taken from reference TRBV7-2 and TRBJ2-7, is GAGVSQSPSNKVTEKGKDVELRCDPISGHTALYWYRQSLGQGLEFLIYFQGNSAPDKSGLPSDRFSAERTGGSVSTLTIQRTQQEDSAVYLCASSSLGEQYFGPGTRLTVT.

This chain connects TRBV5-1 to TRBJ2-1; D may match TRBD1 or TRBD2 (5 bases each). Trimming removed 6 bases at V and 6 bases at J, with 16 bases between. This CDR3 has 14 residues. The germline gives CDR1 SGHRS, CDR2 YFSETQ. The CDR3 protein is CASTLEGTINEQFF. The CDR3, as DNA: TGCGCCAGCACCCTAGAAGGGACGATCAATGAGCAGTTCTTC.

The CDR3 nucleotides read TGTGCCAGCAGCCTAAGTTTCTCTGGGGCCAACGTCCTGACTTTC. This encodes CASSLSFSGANVLTF. The chain carries TRBV5-4 and TRBJ2-6; D is undetermined. Germline loops: CDR1 SGHNT, CDR2 YYREEE (reference sequence). V was clipped by 4 bases and J by 0 bases, with 8 bases between them. The CDR3 runs to 15 residues.

In this sample, this clone turned up a few times. The chain carries TRBV30 and TRBJ1-5, with TRBD1 matching over 8 bases. This CDR3 is built from 16 residues. Germline loops: CDR1 GTSNPN, CDR2 SVGIG (reference sequence). Losses at the gene ends were 5 bases for V and 2 bases for J; bases not matched to a gene: 11. In DNA form, the CDR3 reads TGTGCCTGGCAACAATCGCAGGGGGCTGGCAATCAGCCCCAGCATTTT. This encodes CAWQQSQGAGNQPQHF.

The chain has TRBV9 and TRBJ2-7; the D gene is possibly TRBD1 (6 bases). V was cut by 4 bases and J by 5 bases, with 16 bases left in between. There are 14 residues in the CDR3. The germline V gene has CDR1 SGDLS and CDR2 YYNGEE. CDR3 in amino acids: CASSPWDTGNEQYF. The CDR3 DNA reads as TGTGCCAGCAGCCCTTGGGACACGGGTAACGAGCAGTACTTC.

The gene calls are TRBV9 and TRBJ1-1; D is ambiguous. Germline CDR1 SGDLS, CDR2 YYNGEE. Trimming left V 4 bases short and J 8 bases short, with 15 bases between. The CDR3 extends over 13 amino acids. The CDR3 bases are TGTGCCAGCAGCCTTTGGTCCAGCTCGGAAGCTTTCTTT. Its protein product is CASSLWSSSEAFF.

The CDR3 DNA reads as TGTGCCAGCAGCACAAGACAGGGGGCCTACGGAGGCTACACCTTC. Its translation is CASSTRQGAYGGYTF. The J gene is TRBJ1-2, the V gene TRBV21-1; the table assigns TRBD1, which was not confirmed against the DNA. TRBV21-1 is a documented pseudogene. The CDR3 sequence is 15 residues long.

The chain employs TRBV4-1 and TRBJ1-5; D is uncertain. V was cut by 0 bases and J by 4 bases, with 10 bases left in between. Germline V gene lookup returns CDR1 MGHRA and CDR2 YSYEKL. The CDR3 length is 15 residues. This chain's CDR3 is CASSQEGTANQPQHF. In DNA, the CDR3 is TGCGCCAGCAGCCAAGAGGGCACGGCTAATCAGCCCCAGCATTTT.

This chain uses TRBV5-6 with TRBJ1-2; 7 nucleotides match TRBD1. Germline trimming cut 3 bases from V and 2 bases from J; bases unmatched to any gene: 1. The length of the CDR3 is 13 residues. The V gene's germline CDR1 is SGHDT and CDR2 YYEEEE. The CDR3 spells CASSWGQNYGYTF. In nucleotides, the CDR3 is TGTGCCAGCAGCTGGGGACAGAACTATGGCTACACCTTC.

The rearrangement joins TRBV28 to TRBJ2-3, with a possible D match to TRBD2 (6 bases). Trimming pared 2 bases from V and 2 bases from J, leaving 17 bases between. This CDR3 is 17 amino acids long. The germline CDR1 and CDR2 sequences are MDHEN and SYDVKM. CDR3 sequence (DNA): TGTGCCAGCAGTTTAGGCTTCGGGCGGACTAACACAGATACGCAGTATTTT. It is translated as CASSLGFGRTNTDTQYF.

Only one count was recorded for this clone. The chain links TRBV5-4 to TRBJ1-2; maybe TRBD1 (5 bases). The length of the CDR3 is 18 residues. Germline CDR1 is SGHNT and CDR2 is YYREEE (reference sequence). Trimming left V 4 bases short and J 8 bases short, with 30 bases between. The DNA of the CDR3 is TGTGCCAGCAGCCTGGGGACGCCCGCGACGGCAAGTCGAAAGGGCTACACCTTC. It codes for CASSLGTPATASRKGYTF.

The chain links TRBV30 to TRBJ2-7; D remains unclear. Trimming removed 0 bases at V and 0 bases at J, with 9 bases between. The germline V gene encodes CDR1 GTSNPN and CDR2 SVGIG (reference sequence). This CDR3 has 14 residues. For the CDR3, the DNA is TGTGCCTGGAGTGTATATGGTCACTCCTACGAGCAGTACTTC. Protein product: CAWSVYGHSYEQYF.

V usage is TRBV5-1 and J usage is TRBJ1-4, with D perhaps TRBD1 (5 bases). Trimming took off 6 bases at V and 2 bases at J, with 14 bases between the two ends. The CDR3 is made up of 15 amino acids. Germline V gives CDR1 SGHRS, CDR2 YFSETQ. DNA of the CDR3: TGCGCCAGCAAGGATCGGGGCTCCACTAATGAAAAACTGTTTTTT. Residues: CASKDRGSTNEKLFF.